These T cell receptor beta chains were read from a single sample in a study of blood T cell repertoires in COVID-19. The assay was immunoSEQ multiplex PCR, and TCRdb's table has in-frame clones only and misses some. The data hold roughly 440,000 clones, with roughly 88% observed a single time. Sequenced: peripheral blood. The receptor source for this set is a woman between 45 and 60 years old with COVID-19, enrolled during active disease. CDR3s include the opening cysteine and the closing phenylalanine or tryptophan. Each record gives: clone size, CDR3 length, J gene, D gene, V gene, CDR3 DNA, CDR3 protein. D genes are given only for firm matches. Part of the rows lack a size; the others show once, few, many or a class for expanded clones.

few,13,TRBJ1-5,NA,TRBV7-9,TGTGCCAGCAGCCATATAGTCGATCAGCCCCAGCATTTT,CASSHIVDQPQHF
NA,13,TRBJ2-7,NA,TRBV27,TGTGCCAGCTTCCCCCGGACAGCCTACGAGCAGTACTTC,CASFPRTAYEQYF
NA,12,TRBJ2-1,NA,TRBV13,TGTGCCAGCAGCTTCGGGGGTATTGAGCAGTTCTTC,CASSFGGIEQFF
NA,15,TRBJ2-2,NA,TRBV2,TGTGCCAGCCAACCCCTTGGGAGAGGCACCGGGGAGCTGTTTTTT,CASQPLGRGTGELFF
NA,14,TRBJ1-3,NA,TRBV6-5,TGTGCCAGCAGTTACTCGAAGCCTGGAAACACCATATATTTT,CASSYSKPGNTIYF
NA,12,TRBJ2-3,TRBD2,TRBV30,TGTGCCTGGAGTCCTACCGGGACTAGCAAAGATTTT,CAWSPTGTSKDF
NA,19,TRBJ2-1,NA,TRBV9,TGTGCCAGCAGCTCCGACCCCCTTGAAGTAGCGGCTCCATACAATGAGCAGTTCTTC,CASSSDPLEVAAPYNEQFF
NA,17,TRBJ2-1,TRBD1,TRBV5-1,TGCGCCAGCAGCCGCGGACTAAACAGGGGGCCCTACAATGAGCAGTTCTTC,CASSRGLNRGPYNEQFF
NA,13,TRBJ1-1,NA,TRBV19,TGTGCCAGTAAGGAGGGACTTGTCACTGAAGCTTTCTTT,CASKEGLVTEAFF
once,15,TRBJ1-4,NA,TRBV5-4,TGTGCCAGCAGCTTGGACAGATCAACTAATGAAAAACTGTTTTTT,CASSLDRSTNEKLFF
NA,15,TRBJ1-2,NA,TRBV6-6,TGTGCCAGCAGTTACGGGCTCACAGCTAACTATGGCTACACCTTC,CASSYGLTANYGYTF
NA,15,TRBJ1-1,TRBD1,TRBV5-6,TGTGCCAGCAGCCAGGGACAGGGTATGAACACTGAAGCTTTCTTT,CASSQGQGMNTEAFF
once,16,TRBJ2-1,TRBD2,TRBV3-1/TRBV3-2,TGTGCCAGCAGCCTTAGCGGGGGGGGCGCGGGCGATGAGCAGTTCTTC,CASSLSGGGAGDEQFF
NA,18,TRBJ2-3,TRBD2,TRBV7-2,TGTGCCAGCAGCTTAGTGCCTAGCGGGGGGTCGCGGACAGATACGCAGTATTTT,CASSLVPSGGSRTDTQYF
NA,14,TRBJ1-2,NA,TRBV3-1/TRBV3-2,TGTGCCAGCAGTCGCAACAGGGTTGGGTATGGCTACACCTTC,CASSRNRVGYGYTF
NA,15,TRBJ2-3,NA,TRBV28,TGTGCCAGCAGTCATACAGGGATGCGCACAGATACGCAGTATTTT,CASSHTGMRTDTQYF
NA,13,TRBJ1-2,NA,TRBV19,TGTGCCAGTAGTATGGGAGGTTTATATGGCTACACCTTC,CASSMGGLYGYTF
NA,16,TRBJ2-5,NA,TRBV5-1,TGCGCCAGCAGCTTGGCCACCGGGGGAGCCCAAGAGACCCAGTACTTC,CASSLATGGAQETQYF
NA,15,TRBJ2-1,TRBD2,TRBV2,TGTGCCAGCAGGGGAAGCGGGGTGCTATACAATGAGCAGTTCTTC,CASRGSGVLYNEQFF
NA,14,TRBJ1-4,TRBD1,TRBV5-1,TGCGCCAGCAGACTCGGGACAGGGGATGAAAAACTGTTTTTT,CASRLGTGDEKLFF
NA,15,TRBJ1-4,NA,TRBV7-2,TGTGCCAGCAGCCCCGGGGTGGGCATGGGCGAAAAACTGTTTTTT,CASSPGVGMGEKLFF
NA,15,TRBJ2-3,TRBD1,TRBV7-8,TGTGCCAGCAGCCAGGGGGTTTTACCAGGAGATACGCAGTATTTT,CASSQGVLPGDTQYF
NA,12,TRBJ2-7,TRBD2,TRBV25-1,TGTGCCAGCAGTAGGTCGGGGGGCGAGCAGTACTTC,CASSRSGGEQYF
NA,11,TRBJ2-3,NA,TRBV29-1,TGCAGCGGTGTAGTTCGGGGTACGCAGTATTTT,CSGVVRGTQYF
NA,14,TRBJ2-1,NA,TRBV6-5,TGTGCCAGCAGTTCCCGAACTAGCTACAATGAGCAGTTCTTC,CASSSRTSYNEQFF
NA,13,TRBJ1-6,NA,TRBV11-2,TGTGCCAGCAGCCCGGGACTTAAATCACCCCTCCACTTT,CASSPGLKSPLHF
NA,16,TRBJ1-4,TRBD1,TRBV15,TGTGCCACCAGCAGACCGGAGACAGGGATGCGTGAAAAACTGTTTTTT,CATSRPETGMREKLFF
NA,14,TRBJ2-5,NA,TRBV5-4,TGTGCCAGCAGCCTAGGACAGCTACAAGAGACCCAGTACTTC,CASSLGQLQETQYF